The present TCR beta chain was sequenced within a study of blood T cell repertoires in COVID-19. Study in general: The study drew acute and convalescent COVID-19 samples from the United States, Italy and Spain. From T cells, B-cell-depleted T cells, or PBMCs came the material, which was cDNA or gDNA.

Source study methods: Amplification of reference gene primers was used by the study to estimate nucleated cell counts. The method was immunoSEQ multiplex PCR; TCRdb's version includes in-frame clones alone and lacks a portion of them. That table gives V, J and clone size, and the DNA gave D and trimming. The data hold approximately 250,000 clones, with roughly four fifths observed a single time. V lost 5 bases, J lost 0 bases, and 13 bases lay in between. This CDR3 is built from 16 residues. CDR1 and CDR2 from the germline V gene are LGHNT and FRNRAP. This clone turned up a few times. The sample comprised peripheral blood. The TCR was taken from a man in his fifties with acute or convalescent COVID-19. The gene calls are TRBV12-5 and TRBJ2-2; possibly TRBD2 for D (5 bases). The CDR3 sequence is CASGDGADTNTGELFF. CDR3 in DNA: TGTGCTAGTGGTGACGGAGCGGATACGAACACCGGGGAGCTGTTTTTT.